This T cell receptor (beta chain) was found in a study of glioma-infiltrating T cells. The iRepertoire nested amplicon-rescue multiplex PCR amplified TCR alpha and beta CDR3s from RNA. Tissue mRNA or PBMC total RNA, roughly 90-450 ng, went into one-step reverse transcription and amplification. TCRdb redid the calling of the multiplex PCR reads with MiXCR, one entry per CDR3 protein. The sample includes over 80,000 distinct CDR3 sequences, approximately 42% of them seen just once. The germline CDR1 and CDR2 sequences are SGHVS and FQNEAQ. There are 15 residues in the CDR3. About this clonotype: Its specificity is unknown. A read error may produce the germline difference seen at one junction end.

General study points: Tissue-blood divergence was below expectation in non-neoplastic patients, above in gliomas.

The J gene is TRBJ2-5, the V gene TRBV7-8; 7 nucleotides line up with TRBD1. Input material: glioma tissue, nonneoplastic brain tissue, or PBMCs (not recorded which). The clonotype comes from a human donor with low-grade glioma or glioblastoma, undergoing nonglioma brain surgery, or in good health (not recorded which). The CDR3 protein is CASGLGGSIQETQYF. The CDR3 DNA follows: TGTGCCAGCGGCTTAGGGGGCTCCATACAGGAGACCCAGTACTTC.